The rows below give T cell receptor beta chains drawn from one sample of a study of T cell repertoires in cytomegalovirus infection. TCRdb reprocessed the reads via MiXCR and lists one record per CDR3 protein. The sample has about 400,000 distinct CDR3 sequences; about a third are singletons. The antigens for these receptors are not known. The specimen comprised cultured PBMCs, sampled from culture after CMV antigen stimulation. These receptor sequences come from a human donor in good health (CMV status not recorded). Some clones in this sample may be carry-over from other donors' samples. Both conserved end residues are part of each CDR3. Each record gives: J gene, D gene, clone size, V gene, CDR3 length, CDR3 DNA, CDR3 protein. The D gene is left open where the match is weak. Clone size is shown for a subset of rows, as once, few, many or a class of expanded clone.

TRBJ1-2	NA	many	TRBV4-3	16	TGCGCCAGCAGCCAAGAATGGGGGTGGGGAAACTATGGCTACACCTTC	CASSQEWGWGNYGYTF
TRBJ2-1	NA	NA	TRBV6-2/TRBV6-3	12	TGTGCCAGCAAAGCAGCTTACAATGAGCAGTTCTTC	CASKAAYNEQFF
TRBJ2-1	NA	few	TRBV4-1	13	TGCGCCAGCAGCTCGGGACTGGGGGATGAGCAGTTCTTC	CASSSGLGDEQFF
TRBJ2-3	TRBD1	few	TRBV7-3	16	TGTGCCAGCAGCTCGCAGGGGGCGCGGGAATCAGATACGCAGTATTTT	CASSSQGARESDTQYF
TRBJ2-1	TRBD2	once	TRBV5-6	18	TGTGCCAGCAGCAAAGGACTAGCGGGAGGACTCTCCTACAATGAGCAGTTCTTC	CASSKGLAGGLSYNEQFF
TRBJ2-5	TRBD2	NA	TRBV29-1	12	TGCAGCGTTGGAGCGGGAGGAGAGACCCAGTACTTC	CSVGAGGETQYF
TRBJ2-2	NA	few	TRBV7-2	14	TGTGCCAGCAGCTTAGTAATAAAGGACGGGGAGCTGTTTTTT	CASSLVIKDGELFF
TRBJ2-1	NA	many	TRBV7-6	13	TGTGCCAGCAGCTTAGGACAGTACAATGAGCAGTTCTTC	CASSLGQYNEQFF
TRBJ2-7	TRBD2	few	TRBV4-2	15	TGTGCCAGCAGCCAAGAAGTAGCGGGTAGCTACGAGCAGTACTTC	CASSQEVAGSYEQYF
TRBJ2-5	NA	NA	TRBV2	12	TGTGCCTCCGGGCGTACCGCGGAGACCCAGTACTTC	CASGRTAETQYF
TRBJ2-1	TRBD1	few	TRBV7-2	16	TGTGCCAGCAGCGGGACAGGGGATTGGTCCTACAATGAGCAGTTCTTC	CASSGTGDWSYNEQFF
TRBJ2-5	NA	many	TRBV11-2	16	TGTGCCAGCAGCTTAGACCCCGCCGGCCTCTTGGAGACCCAGTACTTC	CASSLDPAGLLETQYF